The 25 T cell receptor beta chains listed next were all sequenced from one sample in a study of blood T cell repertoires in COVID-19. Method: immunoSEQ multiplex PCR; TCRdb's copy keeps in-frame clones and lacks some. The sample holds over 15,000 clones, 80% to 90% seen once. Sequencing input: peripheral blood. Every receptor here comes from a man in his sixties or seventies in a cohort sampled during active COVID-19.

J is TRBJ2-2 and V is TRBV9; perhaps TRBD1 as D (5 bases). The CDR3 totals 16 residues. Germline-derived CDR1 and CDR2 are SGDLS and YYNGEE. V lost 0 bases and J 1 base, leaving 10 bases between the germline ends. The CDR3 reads CASSVALGQNTGELFF. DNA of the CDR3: TGTGCCAGCAGCGTAGCTTTAGGACAGAACACCGGGGAGCTGTTTTTT.

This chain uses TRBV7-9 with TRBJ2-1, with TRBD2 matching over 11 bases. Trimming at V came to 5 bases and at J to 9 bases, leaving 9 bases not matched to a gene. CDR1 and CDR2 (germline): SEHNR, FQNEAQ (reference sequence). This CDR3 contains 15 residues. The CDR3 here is CASSRISGRAGEQFF. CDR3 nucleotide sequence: TGTGCCAGCAGCCGAATTAGCGGGAGGGCCGGTGAGCAGTTCTTC.

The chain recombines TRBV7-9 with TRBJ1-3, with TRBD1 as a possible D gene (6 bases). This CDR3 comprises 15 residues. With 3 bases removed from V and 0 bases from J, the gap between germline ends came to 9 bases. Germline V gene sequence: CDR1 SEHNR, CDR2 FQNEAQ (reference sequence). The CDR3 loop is CASSFDRRSGNTIYF. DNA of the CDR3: TGTGCCAGCAGCTTCGACAGGCGCTCTGGAAACACCATATATTTT.

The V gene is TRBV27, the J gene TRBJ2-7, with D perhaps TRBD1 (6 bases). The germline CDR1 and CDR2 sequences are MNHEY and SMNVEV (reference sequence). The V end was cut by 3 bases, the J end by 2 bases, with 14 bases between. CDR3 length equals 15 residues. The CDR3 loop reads CASSFTDRYPYEQYF. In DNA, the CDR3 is TGTGCCAGCAGTTTCACCGACAGGTACCCCTACGAGCAGTACTTC.

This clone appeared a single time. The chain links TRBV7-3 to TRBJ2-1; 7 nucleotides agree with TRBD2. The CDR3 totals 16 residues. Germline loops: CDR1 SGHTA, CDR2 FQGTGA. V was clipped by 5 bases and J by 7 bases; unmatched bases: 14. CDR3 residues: CASSPRLPGRGNEQFF. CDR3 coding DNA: TGTGCCAGCAGCCCGCGACTTCCAGGGAGGGGAAATGAGCAGTTCTTC.

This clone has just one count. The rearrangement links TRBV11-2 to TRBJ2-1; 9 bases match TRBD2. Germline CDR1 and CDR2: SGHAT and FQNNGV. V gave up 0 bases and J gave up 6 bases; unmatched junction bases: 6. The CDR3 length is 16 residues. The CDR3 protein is CASSLDLAGGRNEQFF. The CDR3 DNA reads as TGTGCCAGCAGCTTAGATCTGGCGGGAGGGCGCAATGAGCAGTTCTTC.

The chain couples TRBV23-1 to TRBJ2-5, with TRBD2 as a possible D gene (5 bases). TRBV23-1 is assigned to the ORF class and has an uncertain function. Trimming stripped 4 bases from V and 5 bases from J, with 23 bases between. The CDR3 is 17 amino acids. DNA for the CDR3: TGCGCCAGCAGTCCCCCAGAGGCCCAGCGGCCTGTCGAGACCCAGTACTTC. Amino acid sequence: CASSPPEAQRPVETQYF.

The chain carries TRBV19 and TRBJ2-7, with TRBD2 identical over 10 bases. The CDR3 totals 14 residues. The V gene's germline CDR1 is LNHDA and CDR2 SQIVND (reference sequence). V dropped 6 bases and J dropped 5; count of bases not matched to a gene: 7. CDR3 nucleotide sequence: TGTGCCAGTAGCTTCTCTAGCGGGAGCCACGAGCAGTACTTC. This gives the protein CASSFSSGSHEQYF. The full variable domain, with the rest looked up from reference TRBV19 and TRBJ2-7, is DGGITQSPKYLFRKEGQNVTLSCEQNLNHDAMYWYRQDPGQGLRLIYYSQIVNDFQKGDIAEGYSVSREKKESFPLTVTSAQKNPTAFYLCASSFSSGSHEQYFGPGTRLTVT.

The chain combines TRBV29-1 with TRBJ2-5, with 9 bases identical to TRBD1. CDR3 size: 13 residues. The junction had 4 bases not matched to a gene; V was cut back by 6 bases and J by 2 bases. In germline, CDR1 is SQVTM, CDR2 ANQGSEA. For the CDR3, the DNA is TGCAGCGTAAGACAGGGGGTTCAAGAGACCCAGTACTTC. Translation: CSVRQGVQETQYF. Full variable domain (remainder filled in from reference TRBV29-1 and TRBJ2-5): SAVISQKPSRDICQRGTSLTIQCQVDSQVTMMFWYRQQPGQSLTLIATANQGSEATYESGFVIDKFPISRPNLTFSTLTVSNMSPEDSSIYLCSVRQGVQETQYFGPGTRLLVL.

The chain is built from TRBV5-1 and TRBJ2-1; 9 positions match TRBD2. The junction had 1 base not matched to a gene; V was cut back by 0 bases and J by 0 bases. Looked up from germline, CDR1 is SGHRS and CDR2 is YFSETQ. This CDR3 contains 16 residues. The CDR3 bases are TGCGCCAGCAGCTTGGCTAGCGGGAACTCCTACAATGAGCAGTTCTTC. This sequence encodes CASSLASGNSYNEQFF.

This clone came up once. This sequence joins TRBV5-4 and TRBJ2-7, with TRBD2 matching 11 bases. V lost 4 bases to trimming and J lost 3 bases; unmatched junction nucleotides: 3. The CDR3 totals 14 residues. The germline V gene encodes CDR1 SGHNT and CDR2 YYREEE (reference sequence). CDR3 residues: CASSMTSGNYEQYF. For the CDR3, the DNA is TGTGCCAGCAGCATGACTAGCGGGAACTACGAGCAGTACTTC.

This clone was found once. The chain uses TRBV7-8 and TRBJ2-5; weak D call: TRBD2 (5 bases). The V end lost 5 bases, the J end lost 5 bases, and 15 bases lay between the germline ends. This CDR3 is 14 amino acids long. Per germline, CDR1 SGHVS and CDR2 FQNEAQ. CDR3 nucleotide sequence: TGTGCCAGCAGCCCAAGAGGGTCCGGGGAGACCCAGTACTTC. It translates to CASSPRGSGETQYF.

CDR3 amino acids: CATGNEKLFF. DNA for the CDR3: TGTGCCACCGGTAATGAAAAACTGTTTTTT. This chain connects TRBV28 to TRBJ1-4, with unresolved D. The CDR3 consists of 10 residues. The V end lost 10 bases, the J end lost 4 bases, and 4 bases lay between the germline ends. CDR1 MDHEN and CDR2 SYDVKM come from the germline V gene.

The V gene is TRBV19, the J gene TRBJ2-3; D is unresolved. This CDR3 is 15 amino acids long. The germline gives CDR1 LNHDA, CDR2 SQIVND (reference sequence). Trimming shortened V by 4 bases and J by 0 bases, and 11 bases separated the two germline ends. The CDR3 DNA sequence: TGTGCCAGTAGTAGACTCCCCCTTAGCACAGATACGCAGTATTTT. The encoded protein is CASSRLPLSTDTQYF.

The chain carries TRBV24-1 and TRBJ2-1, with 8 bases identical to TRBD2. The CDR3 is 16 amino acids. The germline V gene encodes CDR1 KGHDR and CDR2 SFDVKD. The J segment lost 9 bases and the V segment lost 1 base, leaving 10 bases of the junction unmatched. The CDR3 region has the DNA TGTGCCACCAGTGATTTTGTAACTAGCGGAAGGGGTGAGCAGTTCTTC. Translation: CATSDFVTSGRGEQFF.

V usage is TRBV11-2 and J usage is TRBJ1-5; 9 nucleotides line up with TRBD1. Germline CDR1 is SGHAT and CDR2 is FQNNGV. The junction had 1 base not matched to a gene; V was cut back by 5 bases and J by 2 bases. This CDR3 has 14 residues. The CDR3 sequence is CASSGDRGNQPQHF. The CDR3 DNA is TGTGCCAGCAGCGGGGACAGGGGCAATCAGCCCCAGCATTTT.

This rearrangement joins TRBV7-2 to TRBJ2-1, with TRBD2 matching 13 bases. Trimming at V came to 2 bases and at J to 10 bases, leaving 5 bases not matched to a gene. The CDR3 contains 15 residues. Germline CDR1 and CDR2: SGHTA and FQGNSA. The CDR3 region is CASSLLGTSGNEQFF. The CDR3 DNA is TGTGCCAGCAGCTTATTAGGGACTAGCGGGAACGAGCAGTTCTTC.

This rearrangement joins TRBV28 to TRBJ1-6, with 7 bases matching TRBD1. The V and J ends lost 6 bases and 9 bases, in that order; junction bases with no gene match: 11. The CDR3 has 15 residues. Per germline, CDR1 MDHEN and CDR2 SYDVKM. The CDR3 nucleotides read TGTGCCAGCAGGCTTCCTCCCGACAGGGTTTCACCCCTCCACTTT. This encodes CASRLPPDRVSPLHF.

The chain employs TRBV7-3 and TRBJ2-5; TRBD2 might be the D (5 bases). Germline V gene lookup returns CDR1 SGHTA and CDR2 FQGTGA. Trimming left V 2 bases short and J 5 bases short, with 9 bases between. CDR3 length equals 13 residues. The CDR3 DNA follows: TGTGCCAGCAGCTTAGAGGGTCGGGAGACCCAGTACTTC. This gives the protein CASSLEGRETQYF.

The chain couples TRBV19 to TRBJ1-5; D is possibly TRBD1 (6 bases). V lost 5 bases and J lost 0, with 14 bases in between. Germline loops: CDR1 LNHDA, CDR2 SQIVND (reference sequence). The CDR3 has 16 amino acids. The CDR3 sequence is CASSPGQIASNQPQHF. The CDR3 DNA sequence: TGTGCCAGTAGTCCCGGACAGATCGCTAGCAATCAGCCCCAGCATTTT.

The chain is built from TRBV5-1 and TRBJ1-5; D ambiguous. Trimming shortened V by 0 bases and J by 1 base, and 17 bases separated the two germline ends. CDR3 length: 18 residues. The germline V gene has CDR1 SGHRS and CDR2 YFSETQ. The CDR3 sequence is CASSLGDVGIGSNQPQHF. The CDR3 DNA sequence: TGCGCCAGCAGCTTGGGAGACGTTGGTATCGGGAGCAATCAGCCCCAGCATTTT.

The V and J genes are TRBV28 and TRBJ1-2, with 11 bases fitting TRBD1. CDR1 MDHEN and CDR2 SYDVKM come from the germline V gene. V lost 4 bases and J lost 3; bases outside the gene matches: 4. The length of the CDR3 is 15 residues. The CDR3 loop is CASSSRGQGDYGYTF. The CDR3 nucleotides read TGTGCCAGCAGTTCGAGGGGACAGGGGGACTATGGCTACACCTTC.

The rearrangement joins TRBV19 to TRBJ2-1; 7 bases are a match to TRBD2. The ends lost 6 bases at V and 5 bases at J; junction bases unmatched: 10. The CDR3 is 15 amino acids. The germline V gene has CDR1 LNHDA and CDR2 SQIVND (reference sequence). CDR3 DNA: TGTGCCAGTAGGATCGGGCGGGAGTACAACAATGAGCAGTTCTTC. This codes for CASRIGREYNNEQFF.

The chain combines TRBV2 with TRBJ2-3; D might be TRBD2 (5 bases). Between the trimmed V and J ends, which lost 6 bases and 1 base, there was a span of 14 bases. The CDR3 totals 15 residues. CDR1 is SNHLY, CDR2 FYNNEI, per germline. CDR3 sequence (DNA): TGTGCCAGCAGCGCTGGACTGGCCCGCACAGATACGCAGTATTTT. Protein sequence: CASSAGLARTDTQYF. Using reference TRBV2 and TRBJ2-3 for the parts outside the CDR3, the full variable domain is EPEVTQTPSHQVTQMGQEVILRCVPISNHLYFYWYRQILGQKVEFLVSFYNNEISEKSEIFDDQFSVERPDGSNFTLKIRSTKLEDSAMYFCASSAGLARTDTQYFGPGTRLTVL.

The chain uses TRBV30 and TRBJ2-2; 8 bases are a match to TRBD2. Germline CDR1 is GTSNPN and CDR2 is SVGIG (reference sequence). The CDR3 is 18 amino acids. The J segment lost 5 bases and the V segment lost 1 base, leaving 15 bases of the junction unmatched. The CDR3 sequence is CAWSASPPGLVRTGELFF. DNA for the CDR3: TGTGCCTGGAGTGCCTCCCCACCGGGACTAGTAAGGACCGGGGAGCTGTTTTTT.